The sequence of this T cell receptor beta chain was determined in a study of OX40 agonist ivuxolimab in advanced cancers. The wider study: Patients received ivuxolimab, an intravenous treatment, every 2 weeks at 0.01 to 10 mg/kg. Findings of the study overall: CD4+ and CD8+ T cells in blood underwent clonal expansion by week 6 at 0.1 to 3.0 mg/kg. The work left the antigen specificity of expanded peripheral T cells undetermined.

CDR3 size: 12 residues. V dropped 9 bases and J dropped 6; count of bases not matched to a gene: 7. CDR1 is SGHNT, CDR2 YYREEE, per germline (reference sequence). Concerning this clone itself: Its specificity is not known.

The repertoire was sequenced with immunoSEQ multiplex PCR; TCRdb's copy has only in-frame clones and lacks some. The profile covers about 73,000 clones, with about nine tenths appearing a single time and about a tenth taken by the ten largest. Here the sequenced sample was CD4+ or CD8+ T cells sorted from blood, taken in a trial of the OX40 agonist ivuxolimab. The receptor was isolated from an adult with an advanced solid tumor such as melanoma, head and neck, liver or kidney cancer. The V call is TRBV5-4, the J call TRBJ2-5, with TRBD1 matching over 8 bases. The CDR3: CATSGQGQTQYF. CDR3 coding DNA: TGTGCCACGTCAGGACAGGGTCAGACCCAGTACTTC.